Below, 26 T cell receptor beta chains from the same sample are listed, as sequenced in a study of long-term antiretroviral therapy in people with HIV. The run of the v3.0 immunoSEQ assay was at survey level. Data came from immunoSEQ multiplex PCR; TCRdb stores just in-frame clones and leaves some out. The sample has around 23,000 clones, about nine tenths seen once. Sample: unsorted PBMCs, taken 1.8 years before starting antiretroviral therapy. The receptors were gathered from a man aged 45 to 65 with HIV.

The rearrangement links TRBV6-5 to TRBJ1-5; possibly TRBD1 for D (5 bases). V gave up 5 bases and J gave up 0 bases, with 8 bases separating them. Germline values: CDR1 MNHEY, CDR2 SVGAGI. This CDR3 has 14 residues. The CDR3 DNA follows: TGTGCCAGCAGTCGTCAGGGTAGCAATCAGCCCCAGCATTTT. Translation gives CASSRQGSNQPQHF.

The chain recombines TRBV25-1 with TRBJ1-5; D ambiguous. CDR1 is MGHDK and CDR2 is SYGVNS in the germline V gene. The CDR3 consists of 12 residues. Trimming took 6 bases from V and 3 from J, leaving 6 bases between them. The chain's CDR3 is CASRGNNQPQHF. In DNA form, the CDR3 reads TGTGCCAGCAGAGGAAACAATCAGCCCCAGCATTTT. Looking up the rest from reference TRBV25-1 and TRBJ1-5 gives the full variable domain: EADIYQTPRYLVIGTGKKITLECSQTMGHDKMYWYQQDPGMELHLIHYSYGVNSTEKGDLSSESTVSRIRTEHFPLTLESARPSHTSQYLCASRGNNQPQHFGDGTRLSIL.

In this sample, this clone turned up once. The chain has TRBV28 and TRBJ2-7; D is undetermined. Germline V lookup: CDR1 MDHEN, CDR2 SYDVKM. V lost 3 bases, J lost 6 bases, and 12 bases lay in between. The CDR3 sequence is 13 residues long. The CDR3 loop is CASSFGFLGEQYF. CDR3 sequence (DNA): TGTGCCAGCAGTTTTGGTTTTCTAGGCGAGCAGTACTTC.

This clone was recorded a few times. V usage is TRBV11-2 and J usage is TRBJ2-7; D ambiguous. With 2 bases removed from V and 0 bases from J, the gap between germline ends came to 8 bases. The CDR3 length is 14 residues. Germline V gene sequence: CDR1 SGHAT, CDR2 FQNNGV. CDR3 amino acids: CASSLTTTSYEQYF. The CDR3 bases are TGTGCCAGCAGCTTAACTACAACCTCCTACGAGCAGTACTTC.

This chain uses TRBV29-1 with TRBJ2-5, with no clear D. With 3 bases removed from V and 1 base from J, the gap between germline ends came to 6 bases. Germline-derived CDR1 and CDR2 are SQVTM and ANQGSEA. The CDR3 runs to 12 residues. CDR3 region: CSVDEVQETQYF. In DNA form, the CDR3 reads TGCAGCGTTGATGAAGTCCAAGAGACCCAGTACTTC.

The chain has TRBV18 and TRBJ1-4, with D perhaps TRBD1 (6 bases). The CDR3 sequence is 15 residues long. V was pared by 3 bases and J by 10 bases, with 18 bases between. Per the germline V gene, CDR1 is KGHSH and CDR2 is LQKENI. For the CDR3, the DNA is TGTGCCAGCTCACCGTTCGACAGGAAATTCGGAAAACTGTTTTTT. It translates to CASSPFDRKFGKLFF. Filled out from reference TRBV18 and TRBJ1-4, the complete variable domain reads NAGVMQNPRHLVRRRGQEARLRCSPMKGHSHVYWYRQLPEEGLKFMVYLQKENIIDESGMPKERFSAEFPKEGPSILRIQQVVRGDSAAYFCASSPFDRKFGKLFFGSGTQLSVL.

The chain employs TRBV5-1 and TRBJ2-5; the D is unclear. The germline V gene has CDR1 SGHRS and CDR2 YFSETQ. V shed 4 bases and J shed 5 bases, with 6 bases lying between them. The CDR3 consists of 11 residues. The CDR3 nucleotides read TGCGCCAGCAGCCCAGACGAGACCCAGTACTTC. Its protein is CASSPDETQYF.

The CDR3 nucleotides are TGTGCCATCAGTGTTCGGGCGGAAGAGACCCAGTACTTC. As protein: CAISVRAEETQYF. The J gene is TRBJ2-5, the V gene TRBV10-3; D unresolved. Germline V gene lookup returns CDR1 ENHRY and CDR2 SYGVKD. This CDR3 contains 13 residues. V shed 4 bases and J shed 3 bases, with 9 bases lying between them.

The chain couples TRBV28 to TRBJ1-1, with unresolved D. V was clipped by 1 base and J by 1 base, with 13 bases between them. Per the germline V gene, CDR1 is MDHEN and CDR2 is SYDVKM. The CDR3 sequence is 16 residues long. Written as DNA, the CDR3 is TGTGCCAGCAGTTTATACGGCCTTGGGGAGAACACTGAAGCTTTCTTT. It translates to CASSLYGLGENTEAFF.

V and J are TRBV5-6 and TRBJ1-2, with D unclear. Trimming took off 3 bases at V and 9 bases at J, with 12 bases between the two ends. From germline, CDR1 is SGHDT and CDR2 YYEEEE. This CDR3 region has 12 residues. The CDR3 is CASSSWMGSYTF. CDR3 nucleotides: TGTGCCAGCAGCTCTTGGATGGGGAGCTACACCTTC.

This rearrangement joins TRBV2 to TRBJ2-7, with 11 bases fitting TRBD2. The CDR3 is 14 residues long. The V segment lost 9 bases and the J segment 2 bases; nucleotides outside the gene matches: 6. Germline CDR1 and CDR2: SNHLY and FYNNEI. This CDR3 is CASTGTSGPYEQYF. The CDR3, as DNA: TGTGCCAGTACCGGGACTAGCGGTCCCTACGAGCAGTACTTC.

The rearrangement uses TRBV9 and TRBJ2-5; D possibly corresponds to TRBD2 (6 bases). Germline V gene lookup returns CDR1 SGDLS and CDR2 YYNGEE. Trimming took off 5 bases at V and 2 bases at J, with 7 bases between the two ends. The length of the CDR3 is 12 residues. The DNA of the CDR3 is TGTGCCAGCAGGGGACTTCAAGAGACCCAGTACTTC. Amino acids: CASRGLQETQYF.

The V and J genes are TRBV5-1 and TRBJ1-1; D not certain. CDR3 length equals 12 residues. The germline gives CDR1 SGHRS, CDR2 YFSETQ. V shed 0 bases and J shed 2 bases, with 2 bases lying between them. This chain's CDR3 is CASSLANTEAFF. The CDR3 nucleotides read TGCGCCAGCAGCTTGGCCAACACTGAAGCTTTCTTT.

As concerns this clone: The junction departs from the called germline gene at one end, perhaps through a read error. The rearrangement joins TRBV29-1 to TRBJ2-7; D may be TRBD1 (5 bases). Germline lookup yields CDR1 SQVTM and CDR2 ANQGSEA. The CDR3 spans 12 residues. CDR3 in DNA: TGCAGCGCCACGACAGTCTCCTCCGAGCAGTACTTC. Its translation is CSATTVSSEQYF.

The chain is built from TRBV5-4 and TRBJ2-5; weak D call: TRBD2 (5 bases). CDR3 size: 14 residues. V was clipped by 0 bases and J by 4 bases, with 10 bases between them. Germline CDR1 SGHNT, CDR2 YYREEE (reference sequence). CDR3 sequence reads: CASSLARAAETQYF. The CDR3 nucleotides read TGTGCCAGCAGCTTGGCGCGGGCAGCAGAGACCCAGTACTTC.

The CDR3 protein is CASSAPFKRRNTQYF. The CDR3, as DNA: TGTGCCAGCAGCGCACCCTTCAAGAGACGGAATACGCAGTATTTT. This rearrangement joins TRBV6-1 to TRBJ2-3; D unclear. The CDR3 is made up of 15 amino acids. Deletions cut 6 bases from V and 7 bases from J, with 20 bases between. Germline V gene lookup returns CDR1 MNHNS and CDR2 SASEGT.

The CDR3 region has the DNA TGTGCCAGCAGCTTCAGCCCGGACACCGGGGAGCTGTTTTTT. As protein: CASSFSPDTGELFF. This chain uses TRBV7-2 with TRBJ2-2, with D unresolved. Germline values: CDR1 SGHTA, CDR2 FQGNSA. This CDR3 region has 14 residues. V was pared by 3 bases and J by 3 bases, with 8 bases between.

This clone has only one observation. This rearrangement joins TRBV27 to TRBJ1-5; D might be TRBD1 (6 bases). This CDR3 contains 14 residues. CDR1 is MNHEY, CDR2 SMNVEV, per germline (reference sequence). Trimming took off 2 bases at V and 1 base at J, with 6 bases between the two ends. As DNA, the CDR3 is TGTGCCAGCAGTTTAAGGGGGAGCAATCAGCCCCAGCATTTT. Translated: CASSLRGSNQPQHF.

This chain uses TRBV2 with TRBJ1-2; 7 nucleotides line up with TRBD1. V trimming: 5 bases; J trimming: 6 bases; junction bases outside the gene matches: 6. Per germline, CDR1 SNHLY and CDR2 FYNNEI. The CDR3 runs to 13 residues. CDR3 protein: CASSFDREDGYTF. The CDR3 bases are TGTGCCAGCAGTTTCGACAGGGAGGATGGCTACACCTTC.

The chain employs TRBV7-2 and TRBJ2-3, with D hard to call. The V end lost 4 bases, the J end lost 1 base, and 6 bases lay between the germline ends. The CDR3 runs 13 residues. CDR1 is SGHTA, CDR2 FQGNSA, per germline. This CDR3 reads CASSSSGTDTQYF. The CDR3 DNA follows: TGTGCCAGCAGCTCCTCGGGCACAGATACGCAGTATTTT.

The V call is TRBV7-9, the J call TRBJ2-5, with 7 bases fitting TRBD1. The CDR3 spans 14 residues. Germline V gene sequence: CDR1 SEHNR, CDR2 FQNEAQ (reference sequence). V was pared by 3 bases and J by 5 bases, with 6 bases of the junction left unmatched. The CDR3 DNA is TGTGCCAGCAGCTTTAGACAGGGCGAGGAGACCCAGTACTTC. It encodes CASSFRQGEETQYF. Based on the CDR3 plus reference TRBV7-9 and TRBJ2-5, the full variable domain is DTGVSQNPRHKITKRGQNVTFRCDPISEHNRLYWYRQTLGQGPEFLTYFQNEAQLEKSRLLSDRFSAERPKGSFSTLEIQRTEQGDSAMYLCASSFRQGEETQYFGPGTRLLVL.

V is TRBV7-2 and J is TRBJ1-2, with D tentatively TRBD1 (6 bases). Germline loops: CDR1 SGHTA, CDR2 FQGNSA. The CDR3 has 16 residues. V shed 1 base and J shed 4 bases, with 16 bases lying between them. The CDR3 spells CASSLVGGRIGYGYTF. The DNA for the CDR3 is TGTGCCAGCAGCTTAGTTGGGGGGCGGATCGGCTATGGCTACACCTTC.

The V gene is TRBV4-1, the J gene TRBJ2-3; 16 bases fit TRBD2. Looked up from germline, CDR1 is MGHRA and CDR2 is YSYEKL. With 4 bases clipped from V and 0 bases from J, the junction kept 10 bases outside the gene matches. This CDR3 has 20 amino acids. This CDR3 reads CASSRKTGTSGRVSTDTQYF. In nucleotides, the CDR3 is TGCGCCAGCAGCCGTAAGACCGGGACTAGCGGGAGGGTAAGCACAGATACGCAGTATTTT.

The genes are TRBV6-1 and TRBJ1-5; D uncertain. With 5 bases removed from V and 3 bases from J, the gap between germline ends came to 14 bases. CDR3 length: 15 residues. CDR1 MNHNS and CDR2 SASEGT come from the germline V gene. CDR3 DNA sequence: TGTGCCAGCAGTCTTACATCCCCCTACAATCAGCCCCAGCATTTT. Translated: CASSLTSPYNQPQHF.

The V and J genes are TRBV19 and TRBJ1-5; 9 bases map to TRBD1. CDR3 length: 19 amino acids. Germline assignment: CDR1 LNHDA and CDR2 SQIVND (reference sequence). Trimming at V came to 5 bases and at J to 2 bases, leaving 16 bases not matched to a gene. The CDR3 nucleotides read TGTGCCAGTAGTCAGAGTCCGGGACAGGGAGGGTTAGGCAATCAGCCCCAGCATTTT. Residues: CASSQSPGQGGLGNQPQHF.

The V and J genes are TRBV7-9 and TRBJ1-3, with 8 bases that match TRBD1. CDR1 and CDR2 from the germline V gene are SEHNR and FQNEAQ (reference sequence). The CDR3 contains 15 residues. Losses at the gene ends were 6 bases for V and 0 bases for J; bases not matched to a gene: 4. This CDR3 is CASRADRGSGNTIYF. CDR3 nucleotide sequence: TGTGCCAGCAGGGCCGACAGGGGCTCTGGAAACACCATATATTTT.